The next 8 T cell receptor beta chains were all read from a single sample in a study of shared clonotypes between healthy human individuals. Only in-frame clones appear in the TCRdb table, and some are missing; sequencing was by immunoSEQ multiplex PCR. Here the sample spans 450,000 to 500,000 clones, around 80% being singletons. Material for sequencing was PBMCs. These TCRs come from a woman between 35 and 50 years old in good health. Some clones in this sample may be carry-over from other donors' samples.

V is TRBV5-1 and J is TRBJ2-3, with D possibly being TRBD2 (6 bases). V lost 0 bases and J 2 bases, leaving 19 bases between the germline ends. The CDR3 is 18 amino acids. Looked up from germline, CDR1 is SGHRS and CDR2 is YFSETQ. The CDR3 is CASSLGRTNSFVTDTQYF. CDR3 DNA: TGCGCCAGCAGCTTGGGTCGGACTAACAGTTTCGTCACAGATACGCAGTATTTT.

The chain joins TRBV7-8 to TRBJ2-5, with a possible D match to TRBD1 (6 bases). This CDR3 contains 14 residues. CDR1 and CDR2 (germline): SGHVS, FQNEAQ. Trimming shortened V by 5 bases and J by 6 bases, and 16 bases separated the two germline ends. The CDR3 nucleotides read TGTGCCAGCAGCCCGCCAGGGGATGAAAAGACCCAGTACTTC. It yields the protein CASSPPGDEKTQYF.

A remark on this clone: A much larger clone differs by one base, so this may be a read error. The chain combines TRBV9 with TRBJ2-5, with 11 positions matching TRBD2. Germline V gene sequence: CDR1 SGDLS, CDR2 YYNGEE. The CDR3 runs 16 residues. The V segment lost 7 bases and the J segment 9 bases; nucleotides outside the gene matches: 17. CDR3 nucleotide sequence: TGTGCCAGCGGCGCGGCCGGGACTAGCGGCCCCTCCCCCCAGTACTTC. The encoded protein is CASGAAGTSGPSPQYF.

The chain's CDR3 is CASSYGGRRRTGELFF. CDR3 sequence (DNA): TGTGCCAGCAGTTACGGCGGGAGGCGAAGGACCGGGGAGCTGTTTTTT. V gene TRBV6-5 combines with J gene TRBJ2-2, with 8 bases matching TRBD2. J was trimmed by 5 bases and V by 2 bases; bases with no gene match: 7. The CDR3 consists of 16 residues. CDR1 and CDR2 from the germline V gene are MNHEY and SVGAGI.

The chain recombines TRBV18 with TRBJ2-7, with TRBD2 matching 8 bases. Per the germline V gene, CDR1 is KGHSH and CDR2 is LQKENI. CDR3 length: 16 amino acids. Germline trimming cut 0 bases from V and 5 bases from J; bases unmatched to any gene: 9. The CDR3 coding sequence is TGTGCCAGCTCACCACCCACTACTAGCGGTGCGGACGAGCAGTACTTC. It encodes CASSPPTTSGADEQYF.

The chain is built from TRBV2 and TRBJ1-1, with unresolved D. Germline CDR1 and CDR2: SNHLY and FYNNEI. V was shortened by 0 bases and J by 13 bases, with 6 bases between the two germline ends. The CDR3 is made up of 10 amino acids. The CDR3 is CASSEARVFF. In nucleotides, the CDR3 is TGTGCCAGCAGTGAAGCGAGGGTTTTCTTT.

This clone was seen a single time. The chain employs TRBV19 and TRBJ2-7; 11 positions agree with TRBD2. The germline V gene encodes CDR1 LNHDA and CDR2 SQIVND (reference sequence). This CDR3 is 15 amino acids long. V lost 5 bases to trimming and J lost 7 bases; unmatched junction nucleotides: 10. The CDR3 DNA reads TGTGCCAGTAGTGTAGCGCCTAGCGGGAGGCGAGAGCAGTACTTC. It codes for CASSVAPSGRREQYF.

The genes are TRBV30 and TRBJ2-3; D gene unclear. V was pared by 2 bases and J by 7 bases, with 10 bases between. The CDR3 is made up of 12 amino acids. The germline gives CDR1 GTSNPN, CDR2 SVGIG (reference sequence). This chain's CDR3 is CAWSPGGYTQYF. CDR3 DNA sequence: TGTGCCTGGAGTCCCGGCGGTTATACGCAGTATTTT.